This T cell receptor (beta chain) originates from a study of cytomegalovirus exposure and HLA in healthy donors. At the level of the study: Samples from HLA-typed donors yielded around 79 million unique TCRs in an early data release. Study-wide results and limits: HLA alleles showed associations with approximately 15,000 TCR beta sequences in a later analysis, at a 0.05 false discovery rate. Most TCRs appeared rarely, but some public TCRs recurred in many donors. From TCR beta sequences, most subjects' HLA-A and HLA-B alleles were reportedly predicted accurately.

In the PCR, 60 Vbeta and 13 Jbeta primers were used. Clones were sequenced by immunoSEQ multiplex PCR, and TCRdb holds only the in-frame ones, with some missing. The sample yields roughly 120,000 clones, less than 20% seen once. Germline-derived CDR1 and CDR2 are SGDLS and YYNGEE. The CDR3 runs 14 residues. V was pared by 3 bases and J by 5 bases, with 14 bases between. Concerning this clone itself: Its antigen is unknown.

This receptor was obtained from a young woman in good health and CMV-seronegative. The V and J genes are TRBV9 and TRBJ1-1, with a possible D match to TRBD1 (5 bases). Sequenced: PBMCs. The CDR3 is CASSGGTGVTEAFF. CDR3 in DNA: TGTGCCAGCAGCGGCGGAACAGGTGTTACTGAAGCTTTCTTT.